A single TCR beta chain is shown here with its context. Antigen: not known. These data are taken from a study of shared clonotypes between healthy human individuals. Study findings and constraints: Larger richness was generally estimated for naive than memory subsets.

This CDR3 is 17 amino acids long. The germline gives CDR1 MNHEY, CDR2 SMNVEV (reference sequence). V dropped 6 bases and J dropped 3 bases, with 24 bases sitting between them. Evenly divided among several immunoSEQ plates was the genomic DNA of each subset. Some clones are missing from TCRdb's copy, which holds only in-frame ones; the method was immunoSEQ multiplex PCR. The sample shows over a million clones, roughly 97% of them seen only once. Material for sequencing was naive CD4+ T cells sorted from blood. Subset described: CD45RA+ positively selected. The chain joins TRBV27 to TRBJ2-7; D is undetermined. This TCR was recovered from a man aged 30 to 45 in good health. The DNA of the CDR3 is TGTGCCAGCAGCATCCCTATGGTCGGAGCGCTAGGCTACGAGCAGTACTTC. Its protein is CASSIPMVGALGYEQYF.